This record covers a single T cell receptor beta chain. As originally analysed: Estimated nucleated cell counts came from reference gene primer amplification. Assay: immunoSEQ multiplex PCR; the TCRdb copy retains only in-frame clones and omits some. That table is the source of V, J and clone size, and D and trimming were worked out from the DNA. This table has about 110,000 clones, 60% to 85% appearing once. This sample is part of a study of blood T cell repertoires in COVID-19. Study-level information: Samples representing acute and convalescent COVID-19 were sourced from the United States, Italy and Spain.

CDR1 is MNHEY and CDR2 is SVGEGT in the germline V gene. The germline V and J ends were trimmed by 2 bases and 6 bases, with 11 bases remaining between them. This CDR3 is built from 14 residues. This chain connects TRBV6-2 or TRBV6-3 to TRBJ2-1; a possible D gene is TRBD1 (6 bases). Sequenced material: peripheral blood. The sequence came from a man in his 70s with acute or convalescent COVID-19. The CDR3 sequence is CASSYGQLVNEQFF. The CDR3 nucleotides read TGTGCCAGCAGTTACGGACAGCTTGTCAATGAGCAGTTCTTC.